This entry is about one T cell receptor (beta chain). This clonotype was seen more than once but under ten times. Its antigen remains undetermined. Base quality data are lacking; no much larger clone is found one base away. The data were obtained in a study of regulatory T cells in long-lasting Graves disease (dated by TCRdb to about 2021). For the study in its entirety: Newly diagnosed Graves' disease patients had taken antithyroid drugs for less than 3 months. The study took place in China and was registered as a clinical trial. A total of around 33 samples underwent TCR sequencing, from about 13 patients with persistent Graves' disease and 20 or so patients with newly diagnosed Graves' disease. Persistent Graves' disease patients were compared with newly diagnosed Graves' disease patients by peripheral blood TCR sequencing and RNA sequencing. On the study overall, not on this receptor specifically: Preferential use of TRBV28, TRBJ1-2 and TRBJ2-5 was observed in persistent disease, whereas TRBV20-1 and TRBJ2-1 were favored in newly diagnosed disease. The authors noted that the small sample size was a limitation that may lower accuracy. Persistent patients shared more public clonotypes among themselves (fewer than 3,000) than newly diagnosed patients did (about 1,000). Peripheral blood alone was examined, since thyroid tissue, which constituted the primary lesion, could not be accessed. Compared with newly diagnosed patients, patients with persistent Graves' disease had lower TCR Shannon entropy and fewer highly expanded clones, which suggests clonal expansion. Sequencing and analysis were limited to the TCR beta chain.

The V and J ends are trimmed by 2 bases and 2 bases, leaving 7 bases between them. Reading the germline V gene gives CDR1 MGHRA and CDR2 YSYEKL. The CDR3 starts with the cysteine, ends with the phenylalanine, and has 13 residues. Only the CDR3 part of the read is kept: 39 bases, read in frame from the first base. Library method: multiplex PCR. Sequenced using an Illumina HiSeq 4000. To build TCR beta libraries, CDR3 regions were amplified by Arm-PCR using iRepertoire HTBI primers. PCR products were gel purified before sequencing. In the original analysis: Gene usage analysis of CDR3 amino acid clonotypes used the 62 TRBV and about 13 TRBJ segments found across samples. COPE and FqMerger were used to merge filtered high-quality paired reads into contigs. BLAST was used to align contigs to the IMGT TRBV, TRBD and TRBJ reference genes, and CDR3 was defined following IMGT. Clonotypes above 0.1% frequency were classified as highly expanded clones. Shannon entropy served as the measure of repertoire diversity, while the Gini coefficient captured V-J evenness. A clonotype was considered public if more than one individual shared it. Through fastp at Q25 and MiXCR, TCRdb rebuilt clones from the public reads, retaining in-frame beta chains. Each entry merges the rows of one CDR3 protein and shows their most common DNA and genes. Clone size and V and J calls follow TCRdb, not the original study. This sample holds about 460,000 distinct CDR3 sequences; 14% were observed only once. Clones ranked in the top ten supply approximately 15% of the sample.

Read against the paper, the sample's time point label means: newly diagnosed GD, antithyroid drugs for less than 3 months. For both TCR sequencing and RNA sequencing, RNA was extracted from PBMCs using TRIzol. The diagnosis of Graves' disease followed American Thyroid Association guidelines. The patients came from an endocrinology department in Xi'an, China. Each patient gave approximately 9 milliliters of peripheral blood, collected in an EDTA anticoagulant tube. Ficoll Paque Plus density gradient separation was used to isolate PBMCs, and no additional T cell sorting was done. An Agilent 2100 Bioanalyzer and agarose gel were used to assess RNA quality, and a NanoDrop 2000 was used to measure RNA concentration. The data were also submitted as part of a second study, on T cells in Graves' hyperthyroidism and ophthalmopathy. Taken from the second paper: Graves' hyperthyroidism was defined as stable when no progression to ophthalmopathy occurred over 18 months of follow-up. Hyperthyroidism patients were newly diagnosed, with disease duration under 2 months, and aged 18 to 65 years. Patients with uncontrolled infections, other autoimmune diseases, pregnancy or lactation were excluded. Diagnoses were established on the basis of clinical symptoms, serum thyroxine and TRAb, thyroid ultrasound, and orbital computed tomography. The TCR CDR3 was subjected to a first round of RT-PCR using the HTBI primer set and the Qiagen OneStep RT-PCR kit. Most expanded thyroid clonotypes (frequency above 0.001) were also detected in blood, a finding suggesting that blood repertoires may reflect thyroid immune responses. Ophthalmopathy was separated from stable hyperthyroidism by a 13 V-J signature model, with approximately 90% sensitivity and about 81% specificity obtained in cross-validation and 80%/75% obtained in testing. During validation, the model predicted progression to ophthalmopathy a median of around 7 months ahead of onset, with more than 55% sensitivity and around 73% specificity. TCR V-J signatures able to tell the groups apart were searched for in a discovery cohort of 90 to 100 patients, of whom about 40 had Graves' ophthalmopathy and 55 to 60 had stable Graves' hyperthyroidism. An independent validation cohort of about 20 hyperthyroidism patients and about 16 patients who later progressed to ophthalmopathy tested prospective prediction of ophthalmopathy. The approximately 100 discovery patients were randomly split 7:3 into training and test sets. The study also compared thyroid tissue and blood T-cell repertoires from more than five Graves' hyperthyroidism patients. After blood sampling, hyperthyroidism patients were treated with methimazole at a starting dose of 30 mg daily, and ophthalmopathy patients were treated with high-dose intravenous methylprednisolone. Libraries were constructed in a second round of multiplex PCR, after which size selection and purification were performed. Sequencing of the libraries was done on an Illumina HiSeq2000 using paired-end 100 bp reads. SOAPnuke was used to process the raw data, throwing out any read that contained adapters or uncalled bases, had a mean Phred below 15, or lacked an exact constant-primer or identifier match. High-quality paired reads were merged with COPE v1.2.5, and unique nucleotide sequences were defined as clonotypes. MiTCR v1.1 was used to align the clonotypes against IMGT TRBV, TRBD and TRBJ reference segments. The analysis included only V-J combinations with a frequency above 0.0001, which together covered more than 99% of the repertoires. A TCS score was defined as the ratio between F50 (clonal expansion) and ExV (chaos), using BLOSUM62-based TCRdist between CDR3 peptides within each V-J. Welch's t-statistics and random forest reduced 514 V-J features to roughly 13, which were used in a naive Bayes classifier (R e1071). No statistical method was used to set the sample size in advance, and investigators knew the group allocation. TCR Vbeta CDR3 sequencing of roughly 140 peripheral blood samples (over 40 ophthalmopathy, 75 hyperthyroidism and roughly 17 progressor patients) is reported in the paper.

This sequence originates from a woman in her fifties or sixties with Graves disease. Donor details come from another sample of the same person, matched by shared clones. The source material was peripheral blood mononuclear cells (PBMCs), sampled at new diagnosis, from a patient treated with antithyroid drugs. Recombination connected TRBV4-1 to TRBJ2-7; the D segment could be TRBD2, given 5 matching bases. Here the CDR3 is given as CASSQQLAYEQYF. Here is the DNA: TGCGCCAGCAGCCAACAACTAGCCTACGAGCAGTACTTC.